The rows below give T cell receptor beta chains drawn from one sample of a study of T cell responses to AZD1222 COVID-19 vaccine. TCRdb keeps only in-frame clones here, not all; method: immunoSEQ multiplex PCR. This table holds over 100,000 clones, 88% found once. The material sequenced was peripheral blood, taken on day 0 of AZD1222 vaccination. Receptors originate from an adult in good health. Each CDR3 is given with its conserved first and last residue. Fields, in order: D gene, V gene, clone size, J gene, CDR3 protein, CDR3 DNA. D genes are given only for firm matches. Size is omitted from some rows. Given values are once, few, many or a class for expanded clones.

>-|TRBV10-3|-|TRBJ1-1
CAISESGWEDAIAGAFF
TGTGCCATCAGTGAGTCAGGTTGGGAGGATGCCATAGCAGGAGCTTTCTTT
>-|TRBV13|-|TRBJ2-7
CASSSATRRDPTYEQYF
TGTGCCAGCAGCTCAGCGACCCGGAGGGATCCCACCTACGAGCAGTACTTC
>TRBD1|TRBV5-1|-|TRBJ1-4
CASSLTGGGGNEKLFF
TGCGCCAGCAGCCTAACAGGGGGCGGTGGTAATGAAAAACTGTTTTTT
>-|TRBV6-5|-|TRBJ1-6
CASRSELTAPLHF
TGTGCCAGCAGGAGCGAACTGACAGCACCCCTCCACTTT
>-|TRBV19|once|TRBJ1-2
CASSITTATSFRDGYTF
TGTGCCAGTAGTATTACAACCGCGACAAGTTTTCGGGATGGCTACACCTTC
>TRBD2|TRBV9|-|TRBJ2-7
CASSPSGGSSYEQYF
TGTGCCAGCAGCCCATCGGGGGGGAGCTCCTACGAGCAGTACTTC
>TRBD2|TRBV24-1|-|TRBJ2-3
CATSTSGGPHHTDTQYF
TGTGCCACCAGTACTAGCGGGGGGCCCCATCACACAGATACGCAGTATTTT
>-|TRBV2|-|TRBJ2-7
CASSEEGEQYF
TGTGCCAGCAGTGAGGAGGGAGAGCAGTACTTC
>TRBD2|TRBV15|-|TRBJ2-1
CATSAVASGYNEQFF
TGTGCCACCAGCGCGGTGGCTAGCGGTTACAATGAGCAGTTCTTC
>TRBD2|TRBV9|-|TRBJ2-3
CASSEIFGGAGTQYF
TGTGCCAGCAGCGAGATCTTCGGGGGGGCGGGCACGCAGTATTTT
>-|TRBV3-1/TRBV3-2|-|TRBJ2-1
CASSPLKGTAYNEQFF
TGTGCCAGCAGCCCCTTAAAGGGGACTGCCTACAATGAGCAGTTCTTC
>-|TRBV6-5|once|TRBJ2-1
CASSYSSADSYNEQFF
TGTGCCAGCAGTTACTCGTCAGCAGATTCCTACAATGAGCAGTTCTTC
>-|TRBV6-5|-|TRBJ1-1
CASSYGTEAFF
TGTGCCAGCAGTTACGGCACTGAAGCTTTCTTT
>TRBD2|TRBV6-2/TRBV6-3|-|TRBJ2-1
CASSYPPAGNHNEQFF
TGTGCCAGCAGTTACCCCCCAGCGGGGAACCACAATGAGCAGTTCTTC
>-|TRBV27|-|TRBJ2-7
CASGPGITYEQYF
TGTGCCAGCGGGCCAGGAATTACCTACGAGCAGTACTTC
>-|TRBV14|-|TRBJ1-2
CASSQERSSLGYGYTF
TGTGCCAGCAGCCAAGAGAGGTCCAGTCTTGGCTATGGCTACACCTTC
>-|TRBV15|-|TRBJ2-7
CATSRDKGRVHEQYF
TGTGCCACCAGCAGAGATAAGGGCAGGGTTCACGAGCAGTACTTC
>-|TRBV11-2|-|TRBJ2-7
CASSLYVPGLHYEQYF
TGTGCCAGCAGCTTATACGTTCCTGGCTTACACTACGAGCAGTACTTC
>-|TRBV6-5|-|TRBJ1-6
CASSYLEANSPLHF
TGTGCCAGCAGTTACCTCGAAGCCAATTCACCCCTCCACTTT
>-|TRBV6-5|-|TRBJ1-6
CASSWTTPNSPLHF
TGTGCCAGCAGCTGGACGACCCCTAATTCACCCCTCCACTTT
>-|TRBV3-1/TRBV3-2|-|TRBJ1-1
CASSQVNRNTEAFF
TGTGCCAGCAGCCAAGTCAACAGGAACACTGAAGCTTTCTTT
>-|TRBV6-4|-|TRBJ2-5
CASSPEQGGAETQYF
TGTGCCAGCAGCCCCGAACAGGGAGGGGCGGAGACCCAGTACTTC
>TRBD2|TRBV5-1|-|TRBJ2-3
CASSFTGLAGRSGDTQYF
TGCGCCAGCAGCTTTACGGGACTAGCGGGGCGTTCTGGAGATACGCAGTATTTT